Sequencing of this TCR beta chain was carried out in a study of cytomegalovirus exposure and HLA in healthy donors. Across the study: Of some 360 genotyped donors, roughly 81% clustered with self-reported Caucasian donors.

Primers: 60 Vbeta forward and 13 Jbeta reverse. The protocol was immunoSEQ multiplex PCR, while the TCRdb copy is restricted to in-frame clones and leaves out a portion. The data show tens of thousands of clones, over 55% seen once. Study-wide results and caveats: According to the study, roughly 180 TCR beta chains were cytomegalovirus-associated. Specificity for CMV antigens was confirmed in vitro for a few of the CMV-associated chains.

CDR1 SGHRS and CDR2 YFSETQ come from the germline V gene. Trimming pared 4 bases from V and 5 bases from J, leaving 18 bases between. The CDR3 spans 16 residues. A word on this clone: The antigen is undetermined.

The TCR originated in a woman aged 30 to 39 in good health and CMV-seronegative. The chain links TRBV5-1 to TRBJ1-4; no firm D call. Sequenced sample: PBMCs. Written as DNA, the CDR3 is TGCGCCAGCAGCGCAGTCGTCCGAAGTCGAAATGAAAAACTGTTTTTT. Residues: CASSAVVRSRNEKLFF.